These 32 T cell receptor beta chains were sequenced from one sample in a study of identical twins. MiXCR, applied by TCRdb to the 5' RACE reads, yields one record per CDR3 protein. The sample records roughly 1.6 million distinct CDR3 sequences, about 30% being singletons. The source material was cord blood. The source is a newborn girl in good health.

The chain uses TRBV5-1 and TRBJ2-3, with 11 positions matching TRBD2. J lost 4 bases, V lost 5 bases, and 6 bases had no gene match. Germline loops: CDR1 SGHRS, CDR2 YFSETQ. The CDR3 contains 15 residues. CDR3 nucleotide sequence: TGCGCCAGCAGTTCCGGGACTAGCGGTCCAGATACGCAGTATTTT. The encoded protein is CASSSGTSGPDTQYF.

The chain employs TRBV24-1 and TRBJ2-1; the D gene is possibly TRBD1 (5 bases). This CDR3 contains 15 residues. V lost 6 bases and J lost 0, with 11 bases in between. Germline assignment: CDR1 KGHDR and CDR2 SFDVKD. CDR3 DNA: TGTGCCACCAGTTCTCTGGACAACTCCTACAATGAGCAGTTCTTC. This codes for CATSSLDNSYNEQFF.

This clonotype was seen a handful of times. The chain has TRBV9 and TRBJ1-2; no firm D call. Trimming pared 4 bases from V and 0 bases from J, leaving 10 bases between. The CDR3 totals 14 residues. Germline loops: CDR1 SGDLS, CDR2 YYNGEE. The CDR3 DNA is TGTGCCAGCAGCTCCCGACAAGCTAACTATGGCTACACCTTC. Amino acids: CASSSRQANYGYTF.

The chain combines TRBV20-1 with TRBJ2-4; 7 nucleotides match TRBD2. Losses at the gene ends were 3 bases for V and 2 bases for J; bases not matched to a gene: 7. The CDR3 runs 15 residues. CDR1 and CDR2 (germline): DFQATT, SNEGSKA (reference sequence). In DNA form, the CDR3 reads TGCAGTGCTAGGTGGAGCGGGGACCCCAAAAACATTCAGTACTTC. Residues: CSARWSGDPKNIQYF.

This clonotype has a handful of counts. The chain uses TRBV20-1 and TRBJ2-1; D unclear. The CDR3 consists of 14 residues. The V gene lost 6 bases and the J gene lost 2 bases, with 14 bases spanning the gap. Per germline, CDR1 DFQATT and CDR2 SNEGSKA (reference sequence). CDR3 loop: CSARPMLTYNEQFF. Here the CDR3 DNA reads TGCAGTGCGAGACCCATGCTCACCTACAATGAGCAGTTCTTC.

The rearrangement links TRBV9 to TRBJ2-3; D is uncertain. Germline CDR1 SGDLS, CDR2 YYNGEE. The CDR3 contains 14 residues. The ends were cut back, 3 bases at V and 0 bases at J, with 8 bases in the middle. The CDR3: CASSATKSTDTQYF. The DNA for the CDR3 is TGTGCCAGCAGCGCAACCAAGAGCACAGATACGCAGTATTTT.

This sequence joins TRBV7-2 and TRBJ2-7; D is possibly TRBD2 (6 bases). V was pared by 1 base and J by 0 bases, with 10 bases between. The CDR3 contains 15 residues. CDR1 and CDR2 from the germline V gene are SGHTA and FQGNSA. The chain's CDR3 is CASSLEEAGSYEQYF. In nucleotides, the CDR3 is TGTGCCAGCAGCTTAGAGGAAGCGGGCTCCTACGAGCAGTACTTC.

The chain recombines TRBV6-4 with TRBJ2-1; 8 positions agree with TRBD2. CDR1 is MRHNA, CDR2 SNTAGT, per germline. V lost 0 bases and J lost 14; bases outside the gene matches: 6. This CDR3 has 13 amino acids. CDR3 amino acids: CASSDSIAGSKFF. CDR3 in DNA: TGTGCCAGCAGTGACTCGATAGCGGGGTCAAAGTTCTTC.

This clonotype was counted only a few times. The rearrangement uses TRBV20-1 and TRBJ2-1; TRBD1 aligns across 7 bases. The J call may be mistaken, given a closer DNA end match to TRBJ2-7. In germline, CDR1 is DFQATT, CDR2 SNEGSKA (reference sequence). The CDR3 covers 15 residues. The CDR3 sequence: CSAREDRAAYNEQYF. CDR3 nucleotides: TGCAGTGCTAGAGAAGACAGGGCAGCCTACAATGAGCAGTACTTC.

This clonotype was observed many times. The chain joins TRBV7-8 to TRBJ2-7; 9 nucleotides match TRBD2. Looked up from germline, CDR1 is SGHVS and CDR2 is FQNEAQ. With 5 bases clipped from V and 0 bases from J, the junction kept 5 bases outside the gene matches. The CDR3 extends over 15 amino acids. The CDR3 DNA is TGTGCCAGCAGCCCTGGACTAGCGAACTCCTACGAGCAGTACTTC. Translated, it gives CASSPGLANSYEQYF.

This clonotype appeared once. The chain joins TRBV24-1 to TRBJ2-3; 8 nucleotides match TRBD1. V trimming: 5 bases; J trimming: 5 bases; junction bases outside the gene matches: 8. There are 15 residues in the CDR3. The V gene's germline CDR1 is KGHDR and CDR2 SFDVKD. CDR3 in amino acids: CATSGGAGGVDTQYF. The CDR3 DNA reads TGTGCCACCAGTGGAGGGGCAGGGGGCGTAGATACGCAGTATTTT.

The rearrangement joins TRBV6-1 to TRBJ1-2; no firm D call. Germline CDR1 is MNHNS and CDR2 is SASEGT. V dropped 4 bases and J dropped 9 bases, with 12 bases sitting between them. The CDR3 consists of 12 residues. The DNA for the CDR3 is TGTGCCAGCAGTGTGGACGTGGATCGCTACACCTTC. It specifies CASSVDVDRYTF.

The genes are TRBV12-3 or TRBV12-4 and TRBJ2-7; TRBD2 matches 7 bases. The V and J ends lost 5 bases and 7 bases, in that order; junction bases with no gene match: 8. The CDR3 is made up of 13 amino acids. The CDR3 spells CASSPPAGVEQYF. The CDR3 DNA follows: TGTGCCAGCAGTCCCCCTGCGGGAGTTGAGCAGTACTTC.

The chain is built from TRBV7-9 and TRBJ2-1; D might be TRBD1 (6 bases). Germline V gene lookup returns CDR1 SEHNR and CDR2 FQNEAQ (reference sequence). The V gene lost 3 bases and the J gene lost 9 bases, with 15 bases spanning the gap. The CDR3 is 14 amino acids. CDR3 sequence: CASSFFLGGFEQFF. The CDR3 DNA sequence: TGTGCCAGCAGCTTTTTCCTAGGGGGTTTTGAGCAGTTCTTC.

This clonotype was counted only a few times. The chain recombines TRBV28 with TRBJ1-5, with TRBD1 matching over 7 bases. The CDR3 runs to 15 residues. Germline CDR1 is MDHEN and CDR2 is SYDVKM. Trimming took 5 bases from V and 6 from J; bases not matched to a gene: 10. As DNA, the CDR3 is TGTGCCAGCAGTAGAGTCGACAGGGTAGGTCAGCCCCAGCATTTT. Its translation is CASSRVDRVGQPQHF.

This clonotype was observed a few times. The chain joins TRBV4-2 to TRBJ1-2; D possibly corresponds to TRBD1 (5 bases). The V end lost 0 bases, the J end lost 6 bases, and 14 bases lay between the germline ends. This CDR3 is built from 15 residues. The germline V gene has CDR1 LGHNA and CDR2 YNFKEQ. The CDR3 DNA reads TGTGCCAGCAGCCAAGAATTAGGGGCCGAGGATGGCTACACCTTC. Translating gives CASSQELGAEDGYTF.

The chain couples TRBV20-1 to TRBJ2-3; the match to TRBD2 covers 15 bases. CDR3 size: 13 residues. Germline-derived CDR1 and CDR2 are DFQATT and SNEGSKA (reference sequence). This CDR3 reads CSPGLAGGNTQYF. The CDR3, as DNA: TGCAGCCCGGGACTAGCGGGAGGAAATACGCAGTATTTT.

This clonotype was counted between two and nine times. This chain connects TRBV20-1 to TRBJ1-2; 8 nucleotides align to TRBD1. This CDR3 is 13 amino acids long. Germline CDR1 is DFQATT and CDR2 is SNEGSKA (reference sequence). CDR3 in DNA: TGCAGCCCTTTCAGGGGGCAGGGCTATGGCTACACCTTC. It encodes CSPFRGQGYGYTF.

This clonotype was observed at least ten times. This sequence joins TRBV21-1 and TRBJ1-2. TRBV21-1 is a pseudogene. The CDR3 totals 13 residues. CDR3 in DNA: TGTGCCAGCAGCAAAGGGACTTACTATGGCTACACCTTC. Protein product: CASSKGTYYGYTF.

V and J are TRBV25-1 and TRBJ1-2, with D tentatively TRBD1 (5 bases). Per the germline V gene, CDR1 is MGHDK and CDR2 is SYGVNS. V gave up 4 bases and J gave up 4 bases, with 16 bases separating them. This CDR3 has 15 amino acids. CDR3 region: CASSGPRRESYGYTF. Written as DNA, the CDR3 is TGTGCCAGCAGTGGACCGCGCAGGGAGAGCTATGGCTACACCTTC.

This clonotype was seen only a few times. The chain carries TRBV7-2 and TRBJ1-2; D is unclear. Trimming stripped 1 base from V and 4 bases from J, with 10 bases between. The CDR3 extends over 14 amino acids. Germline assignment: CDR1 SGHTA and CDR2 FQGNSA. The CDR3 DNA reads as TGTGCCAGCAGCTTAGGCGGGGTTCCCTATGGCTACACCTTC. It codes for CASSLGGVPYGYTF. Supplemented by reference TRBV7-2 and TRBJ1-2, the full variable domain reads GAGVSQSPSNKVTEKGKDVELRCDPISGHTALYWYRQSLGQGLEFLIYFQGNSAPDKSGLPSDRFSAERTGGSVSTLTIQRTQQEDSAVYLCASSLGGVPYGYTFGSGTRLTVV.

The chain links TRBV12-3 or TRBV12-4 to TRBJ2-2; D ambiguous. The CDR3 has 16 amino acids. V was trimmed by 0 bases and J by 0 bases, leaving 8 bases between them. CDR3 coding DNA: TGTGCCAGCAGTTTAGCGCGGTATTCGAACACCGGGGAGCTGTTTTTT. Translation gives CASSLARYSNTGELFF.

The chain has TRBV20-1 and TRBJ1-2; D may be TRBD1 (6 bases). V dropped 3 bases and J dropped 8 bases, with 13 bases sitting between them. The germline gives CDR1 DFQATT, CDR2 SNEGSKA (reference sequence). The CDR3 is 12 amino acids. The CDR3 protein is CSASKGRGGYTF. Here the CDR3 DNA reads TGCAGTGCTAGTAAGGGCAGGGGAGGCTACACCTTC.

The V and J genes are TRBV27 and TRBJ2-3, with D unresolved. Germline-derived CDR1 and CDR2 are MNHEY and SMNVEV (reference sequence). The V end was cut by 2 bases, the J end by 2 bases, with 14 bases between. The CDR3 is made up of 16 amino acids. This chain's CDR3 is CASSLQTIGYTDTQYF. In nucleotides, the CDR3 is TGTGCCAGCAGTTTACAGACCATCGGGTACACAGATACGCAGTATTTT.

V usage is TRBV11-1 and J usage is TRBJ2-1, with TRBD2 matching 15 bases. Per the germline V gene, CDR1 is SGHAT and CDR2 is FQDESV (reference sequence). V trimming: 0 bases; J trimming: 1 base; junction bases outside the gene matches: 13. The CDR3 runs to 22 residues. The chain's CDR3 is CASSLALEGGTSGRRSYNEQFF. CDR3 bases: TGTGCCAGCAGCTTAGCGCTTGAAGGTGGGACTAGCGGGAGGCGGTCCTACAATGAGCAGTTCTTC.

In this sample, this clonotype turned up many times. The J gene is TRBJ1-2, the V gene TRBV2, with D unclear. The length of the CDR3 is 13 residues. The ends were cut back, 3 bases at V and 1 base at J, with 6 bases in the middle. Germline V gene sequence: CDR1 SNHLY, CDR2 FYNNEI. DNA of the CDR3: TGTGCCAGCAGTGACCCGTATAACTATGGCTACACCTTC. Translated, it gives CASSDPYNYGYTF. Supplemented by reference TRBV2 and TRBJ1-2, the full variable domain reads EPEVTQTPSHQVTQMGQEVILRCVPISNHLYFYWYRQILGQKVEFLVSFYNNEISEKSEIFDDQFSVERPDGSNFTLKIRSTKLEDSAMYFCASSDPYNYGYTFGSGTRLTVV.

This clonotype was picked up one time. This chain links TRBV20-1 with TRBJ2-1; no clear D gene. The CDR3 covers 15 residues. V was trimmed by 2 bases and J by 0 bases, leaving 11 bases between them. Germline V CDR1 and CDR2: DFQATT, SNEGSKA (reference sequence). DNA of the CDR3: TGCAGTGCTAGATCGGCGAGGAGCTCCTACAATGAGCAGTTCTTC. It is translated as CSARSARSSYNEQFF.

This clonotype showed up just a few times. J is TRBJ1-1 and V is TRBV6-1; D is possibly TRBD1 (6 bases). Per germline, CDR1 MNHNS and CDR2 SASEGT. V was clipped by 2 bases and J by 3 bases, with 13 bases between them. The CDR3 consists of 15 residues. DNA of the CDR3: TGTGCCAGCAGTGAATTTACCACAGGGCACACTGAAGCTTTCTTT. The encoded protein is CASSEFTTGHTEAFF.

A few counts support this clonotype. This chain uses TRBV5-1 with TRBJ2-5; D is ambiguous. V dropped 1 base and J dropped 0 bases, with 10 bases sitting between them. CDR1 is SGHRS and CDR2 is YFSETQ in the germline V gene. The CDR3 has 15 residues. This CDR3 is CASSLHVTYQETQYF. The CDR3 DNA is TGCGCCAGCAGCTTGCATGTTACTTACCAAGAGACCCAGTACTTC.

This clonotype was seen a few times. This chain joins TRBV11-2 and TRBJ2-2; a possible D gene is TRBD2 (6 bases). The ends were cut back, 4 bases at V and 6 bases at J, with 15 bases in the middle. CDR1 and CDR2 from the germline V gene are SGHAT and FQNNGV. The length of the CDR3 is 15 residues. The CDR3 sequence is CASSSWRERAGELFF. As DNA, the CDR3 is TGTGCCAGCAGCTCGTGGAGGGAGAGGGCCGGGGAGCTGTTTTTT. Filled out from reference TRBV11-2 and TRBJ2-2, the complete variable domain reads EAGVAQSPRYKIIEKRQSVAFWCNPISGHATLYWYQQILGQGPKLLIQFQNNGVVDDSQLPKDRFSAERLKGVDSTLKIQPAKLEDSAVYLCASSSWRERAGELFFGEGSRLTVL.

This clonotype was counted a single time. This chain uses TRBV5-1 with TRBJ1-3; no clear D gene. Trimming cost V 1 base and J 0 bases, with 14 bases left between them. Germline V gives CDR1 SGHRS, CDR2 YFSETQ. The CDR3 has 17 amino acids. CDR3: CASSLSPGDVSGNTIYF. As DNA, the CDR3 is TGCGCCAGCAGCTTGAGTCCAGGTGATGTCTCTGGAAACACCATATATTTT.

V usage is TRBV24-1 and J usage is TRBJ2-5; 9 bases are a match to TRBD1. Trimming cost V 2 bases and J 1 base; bases outside gene matches: 7. This CDR3 is built from 17 residues. Per germline, CDR1 KGHDR and CDR2 SFDVKD. The chain's CDR3 is CATSDYGQGPSQETQYF. In DNA, the CDR3 is TGTGCCACCAGTGATTATGGACAGGGGCCTTCCCAAGAGACCCAGTACTTC.